This T cell receptor (beta chain) was obtained from a study of vaccination and CD4 T cells after COVID-19 (dated by TCRdb to between 2020 and 2023). About the investigation overall: Convalescent patients had a positive SARS-CoV-2 result on nasal swab PCR, and of these patients, several had mild disease and one had severe disease. Overlapping spike peptide pools from SARS-CoV-2 and from the common cold coronaviruses HCoV-NL63, HCoV-OC43 and HCoV-229E were used as culture stimuli. As controls, cultures received a CEFX viral epitope pool (the positive control), an HIV-1 Nef peptide pool (the negative control), or no peptide at all. Post-vaccine blood samples were collected a median of around 70 days after the second vaccine dose, ranging from about 14 to 241 days. In approximately ten COVID-19 convalescent patients and a handful of infection-naive healthy vaccine recipients, the spike-specific CD4+ TCR repertoire before mRNA vaccination was compared with the repertoire after mRNA vaccination. Two doses of either the Pfizer-BioNTech BNT162b2 vaccine (n=8) or the Moderna mRNA-1273 vaccine (n=2) were administered to participants. Post-COVID blood samples from convalescent patients were collected a median of roughly 100 days after diagnosis, with a range of 35 to 161 days. In the convalescent cohort there were six males and four females, among whom were two Hispanic individuals, seven Caucasians, two Asians and one multiracial person. What the research found in general, with its limitations: Nearly all vaccine-specific clones in convalescent patients (304 of 307) were mono-reactive for SARS-CoV-2 spike rather than cross-reactive with common cold coronaviruses. Although the median number of SARS-CoV-2-reactive clonotypes went up from around 20 after infection to roughly 40 after vaccination, the increase was not significant. Among convalescent patients, a median approximately 88% of the SARS-CoV-2-reactive clones seen after vaccination appeared only after vaccination, which suggests priming specific to the vaccine. Only a relatively small number of convalescent patients were included in the study, and early timepoints following natural infection were not analyzed.

Read against the paper, the sample's treatment or condition label means: approximately 9-day PBMC culture with coronavirus spike peptide pools or control peptides (ViraFEST assay). The study used the ViraFEST assay, which expanded antigen-specific T cells with peptide pools and then identified expanded clonotypes by TCR sequencing. The convalescent patients' positive SARS-CoV-2 PCR tests were from March to December 2020, which was before the Alpha, Beta and Delta variants emerged in the United States. Each well held about 1.8 million PBMCs cultured with about 9.8 ug/ml peptide pools in IMDM containing around 5% human AB serum and 7.5 to 10 IU/ml IL-2. On days 3 and 7, half of the culture medium was replaced with fresh IL-2-containing medium. Once the cells had been in culture for roughly 11 days, the EasySep CD4+ T cell isolation kit was used to isolate CD4+ T cells by negative selection. Ficoll-Paque Plus gradient centrifugation was used to isolate PBMCs from whole blood, and the isolated PBMCs were then either used fresh or cryopreserved at -140C. Culture conditions were generally each tested in triplicate wells.

At the junction V is shortened by 4 bases and J by 0 bases, with 10 bases in between. The CDR3 contains 15 residues, cysteine and phenylalanine counted. CDR3 DNA only is kept here, 45 bases in frame from base 1. CDR1 and CDR2 were assigned from the germline V gene (reference sequence) as MNHEY and SMNVEV. The library relied on PCR. DNA from cultured CD4+ T cells was subjected to TCR sequencing with the Oncomine TCR Beta short-read assay at the Johns Hopkins FTIC core. The QIAamp micro DNA kit was used to extract genomic DNA from the cultured CD4+ T cells. Oncomine TCR Beta libraries from cultured CD4+ T cells were pooled using unique dual indexes and sequenced on an Illumina iSeq 100. Processing in the source paper ran as follows. Non-productive sequences were removed, and CDR3s not starting with C, not ending with F or W, or shorter than 7 amino acids were discarded. Antigen-specific clonotypes were identified with the MANAFEST web application by comparing peptide-stimulated wells with reference and other culture wells. For a clone to be called positive, the clone needed an FDR below 0.05, an odds ratio above 5, and a productive frequency above 0.1% in at least two of three replicate wells. Clonotypes that were significantly expanded in both SARS-CoV-2 spike wells and at least one common cold coronavirus spike condition were defined as cross-reactive. Using R version 3.6.1, CDR3 homology was evaluated through Levenshtein distances (stringdist) along with unrooted phylogenetic trees (ape). TCRdb handled the public reads itself, with Q25 trimming in fastp and clone calling in MiXCR, and kept productive beta chains. Each CDR3 protein appears once, grouped with its most common genes and DNA. TCRdb's processing, not the authors' own work, is the source of the V and J calls. The sample records about 19,000 distinct CDR3 sequences, roughly half of which are singletons. 2.5% of the sample is in the top ten clones.

A note on this clonotype: This receptor's antigen is unknown. Within one base of it there is no much larger clone, and no base qualities were kept.

The chain employs TRBV27 and TRBJ2-1, with a tentative D gene TRBD2 over 5 matching bases. The material was CD4+ T cells from blood, cultured in vitro, obtained after SARS-CoV-2 vaccination. The origin of this receptor is a human donor who had recovered from COVID-19. The base sequence is TGTGCCAGCAGTTCCGATCGGGGCTCCTACAATGAGCAGTTCTTC. Its protein reads: CASSSDRGSYNEQFF.